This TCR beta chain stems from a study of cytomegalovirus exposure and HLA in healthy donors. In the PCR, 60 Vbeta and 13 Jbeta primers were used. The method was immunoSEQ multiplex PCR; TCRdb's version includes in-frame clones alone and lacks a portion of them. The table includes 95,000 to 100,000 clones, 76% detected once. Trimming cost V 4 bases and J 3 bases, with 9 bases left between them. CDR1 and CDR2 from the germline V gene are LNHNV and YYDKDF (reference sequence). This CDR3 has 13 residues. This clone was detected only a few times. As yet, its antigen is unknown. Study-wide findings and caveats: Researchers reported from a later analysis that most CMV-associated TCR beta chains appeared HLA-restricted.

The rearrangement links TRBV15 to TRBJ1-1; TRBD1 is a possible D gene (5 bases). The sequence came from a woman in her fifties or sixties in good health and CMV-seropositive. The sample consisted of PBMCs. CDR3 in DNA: TGTGCCACCAGCAAGGGGAAAGACACTGAAGCTTTCTTT. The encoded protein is CATSKGKDTEAFF.